This T cell receptor (beta chain) is from a study of blood T cell repertoires in COVID-19. About the study: The analysed material was cDNA or gDNA that came from T cells, B-cell-depleted T cells, or PBMCs.

The V gene's germline CDR1 is SGHRS and CDR2 YFSETQ. The CDR3 is 16 residues long. The V gene end was trimmed by 5 bases and the J gene end by 1 base; junction bases not matched to a gene: 4. The data were produced by immunoSEQ multiplex PCR, yet TCRdb's version contains in-frame clones alone and is incomplete. The sample consists of about 140,000 clones, roughly 88% of them appearing once. The chain has TRBV5-1 and TRBJ2-3; 13 positions match TRBD2. The material sequenced was peripheral blood. The TCR sequence derives from a woman aged 55-69 years with acute or convalescent COVID-19. The CDR3 coding sequence is TGCGCCAGCAGGACTAGCGGGGGGCAGGGCACAGATACGCAGTATTTT. Translating it yields CASRTSGGQGTDTQYF.